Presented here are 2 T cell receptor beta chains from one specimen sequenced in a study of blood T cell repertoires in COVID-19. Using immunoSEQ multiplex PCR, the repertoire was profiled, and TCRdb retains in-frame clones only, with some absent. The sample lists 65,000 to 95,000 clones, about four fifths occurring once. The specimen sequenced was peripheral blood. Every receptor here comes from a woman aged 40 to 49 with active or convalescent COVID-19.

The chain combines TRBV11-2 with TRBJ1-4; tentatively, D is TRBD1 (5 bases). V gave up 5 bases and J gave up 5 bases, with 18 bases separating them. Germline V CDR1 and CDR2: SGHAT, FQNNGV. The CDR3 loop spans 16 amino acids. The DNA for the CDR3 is TGTGCCAGCAGCCGCACAGGAGCCACTAGCAATGAAAAACTGTTTTTT. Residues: CASSRTGATSNEKLFF.

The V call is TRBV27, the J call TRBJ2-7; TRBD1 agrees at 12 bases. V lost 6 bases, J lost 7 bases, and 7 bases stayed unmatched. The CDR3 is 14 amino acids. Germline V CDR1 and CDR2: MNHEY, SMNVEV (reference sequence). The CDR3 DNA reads TGTGCCAGCAGAGCCGGGACAGGGGGCCGGGAGCAGTACTTC. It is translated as CASRAGTGGREQYF.